This T cell receptor beta chain was identified during a study of blood T cells in healthy people across ages. This CDR3 is 15 amino acids long. Germline loops: CDR1 SGHNT, CDR2 YYREEE (reference sequence). Alongside a J-beta primer mix, a sample-barcoded 5' primer served in a second PCR lasting about 7 to 11 cycles. Tagging of each cDNA molecule was performed by a template-switch adaptor with 12 random nucleotides. TCRdb reanalysed the 5' RACE reads using MiXCR and keeps one entry per CDR3 protein. The table shows 800,000 to 950,000 distinct CDR3 sequences, with around 29% occurring only once. This clonotype was counted many times. One end of the junction fails to match germline, which may point to a read error. Healthy Caucasians from Russia aged about 6 to 100 served as donors. In addition, the sample was reused for a study of T cells of mothers and their children. This second report adds: The study sampled a few healthy Caucasian mothers and their six children.

Source material: blood. The clonotype originates from a middle-aged woman in good health. The chain couples TRBV5-4 to TRBJ2-4; 10 bases are a match to TRBD1. This CDR3 is CASSLYGQGVPIQYF. Here the CDR3 DNA reads TGTGCCAGTAGCTTATACGGACAGGGGGTTCCCATTCAGTACTTC.